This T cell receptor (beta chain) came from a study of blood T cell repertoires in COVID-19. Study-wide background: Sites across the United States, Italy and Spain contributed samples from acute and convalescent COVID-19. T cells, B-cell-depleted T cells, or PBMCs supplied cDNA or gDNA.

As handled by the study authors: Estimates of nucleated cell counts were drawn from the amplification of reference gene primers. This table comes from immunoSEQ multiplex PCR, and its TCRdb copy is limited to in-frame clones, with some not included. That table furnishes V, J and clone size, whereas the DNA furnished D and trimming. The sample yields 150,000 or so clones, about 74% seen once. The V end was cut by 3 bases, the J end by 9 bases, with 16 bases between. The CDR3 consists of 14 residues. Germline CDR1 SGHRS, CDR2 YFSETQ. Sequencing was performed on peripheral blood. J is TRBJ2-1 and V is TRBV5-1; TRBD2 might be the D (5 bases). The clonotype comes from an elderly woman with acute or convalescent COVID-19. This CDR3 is CASSSRGVEAEQFF. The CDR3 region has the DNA TGCGCCAGCAGCTCCCGGGGTGTGGAAGCTGAGCAGTTCTTC.